This paragraph covers one TCR beta chain sequence. Antigen: not known. CDR1 is KGHSH and CDR2 is LQKENI in the germline V gene. After removal of 5 bases from V and 4 bases from J, the junction contained 3 bases not matched to a gene. The CDR3 is 13 residues long. The data are from a study of cytomegalovirus exposure and HLA in healthy donors. PCR involved 60 Vbeta and 13 Jbeta primers. The method was immunoSEQ multiplex PCR; TCRdb's version includes in-frame clones alone and lacks a portion of them. This sample has fewer than 250,000 clones, with 70% to 85% found just once. Study observations and caveats: A highly shared variant cluster was judged a likely technical artifact.

The sample taken for sequencing was PBMCs. The chain carries TRBV18 and TRBJ2-7; 9 bases fit TRBD1. The clonotype comes from a male donor in good health and CMV-seronegative. In DNA form, the CDR3 reads TGTGCCAGCTCATCAGGACAGGGGTACGAGCAGTACTTC. Translating it yields CASSSGQGYEQYF.